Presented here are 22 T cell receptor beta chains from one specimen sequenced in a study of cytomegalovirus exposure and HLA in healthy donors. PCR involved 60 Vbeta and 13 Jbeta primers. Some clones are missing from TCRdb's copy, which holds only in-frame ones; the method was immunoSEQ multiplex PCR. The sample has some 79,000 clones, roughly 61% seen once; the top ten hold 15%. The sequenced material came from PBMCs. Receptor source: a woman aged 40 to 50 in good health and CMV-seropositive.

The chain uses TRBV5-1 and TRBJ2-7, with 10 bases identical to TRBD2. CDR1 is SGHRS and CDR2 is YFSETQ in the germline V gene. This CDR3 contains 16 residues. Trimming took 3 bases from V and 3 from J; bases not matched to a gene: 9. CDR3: CASSWDSGRTLYEQYF. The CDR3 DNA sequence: TGCGCCAGCAGCTGGGATAGCGGGAGGACGCTCTACGAGCAGTACTTC.

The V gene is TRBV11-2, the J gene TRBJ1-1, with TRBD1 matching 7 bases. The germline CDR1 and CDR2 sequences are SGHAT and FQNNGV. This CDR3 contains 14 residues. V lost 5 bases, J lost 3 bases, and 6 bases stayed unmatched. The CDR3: CASSEQGWDTEAFF. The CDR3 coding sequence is TGTGCCAGCAGCGAACAGGGGTGGGACACTGAAGCTTTCTTT.

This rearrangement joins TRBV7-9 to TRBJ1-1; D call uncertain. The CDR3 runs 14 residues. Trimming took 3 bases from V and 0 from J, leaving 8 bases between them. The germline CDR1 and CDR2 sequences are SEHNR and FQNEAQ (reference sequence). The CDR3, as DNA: TGTGCCAGCAGCTTTACAGCCTTGAACACTGAAGCTTTCTTT. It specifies CASSFTALNTEAFF.

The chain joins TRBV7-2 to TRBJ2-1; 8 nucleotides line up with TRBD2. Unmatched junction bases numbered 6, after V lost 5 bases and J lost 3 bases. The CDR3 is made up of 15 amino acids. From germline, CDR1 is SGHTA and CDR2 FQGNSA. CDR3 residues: CASSQVAGSYNEQFF. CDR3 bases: TGTGCCAGCAGCCAAGTAGCGGGGAGCTACAATGAGCAGTTCTTC.

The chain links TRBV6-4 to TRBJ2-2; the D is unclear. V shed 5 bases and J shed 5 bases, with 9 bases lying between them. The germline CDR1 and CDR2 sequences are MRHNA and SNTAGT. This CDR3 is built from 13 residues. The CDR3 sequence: CASSPGDTGELFF. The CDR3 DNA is TGTGCCAGCAGTCCCGGAGATACCGGGGAGCTGTTTTTT.

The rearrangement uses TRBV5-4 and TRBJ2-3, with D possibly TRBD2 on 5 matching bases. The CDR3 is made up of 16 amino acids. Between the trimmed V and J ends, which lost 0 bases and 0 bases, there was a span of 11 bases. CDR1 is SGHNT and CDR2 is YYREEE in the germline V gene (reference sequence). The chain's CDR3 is CASSLAQTGSTDTQYF. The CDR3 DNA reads TGTGCCAGCAGCTTGGCCCAAACGGGGAGCACAGATACGCAGTATTTT.

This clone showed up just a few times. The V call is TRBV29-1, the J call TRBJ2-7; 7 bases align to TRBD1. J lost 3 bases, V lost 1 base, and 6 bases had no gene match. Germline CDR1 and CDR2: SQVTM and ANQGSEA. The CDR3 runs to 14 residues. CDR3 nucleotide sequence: TGCAGCGTTGAAGTTAGGGACAGAGACTACGAGCAGTACTTC. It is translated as CSVEVRDRDYEQYF.

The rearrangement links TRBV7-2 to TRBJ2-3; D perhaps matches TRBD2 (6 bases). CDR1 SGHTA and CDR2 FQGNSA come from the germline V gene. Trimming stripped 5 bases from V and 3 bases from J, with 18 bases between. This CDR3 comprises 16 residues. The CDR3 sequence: CASSPVIGSVTDTQYF. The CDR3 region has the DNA TGTGCCAGCAGCCCCGTTATCGGGAGTGTGACAGATACGCAGTATTTT. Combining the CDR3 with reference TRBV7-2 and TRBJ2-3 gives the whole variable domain GAGVSQSPSNKVTEKGKDVELRCDPISGHTALYWYRQSLGQGLEFLIYFQGNSAPDKSGLPSDRFSAERTGGSVSTLTIQRTQQEDSAVYLCASSPVIGSVTDTQYFGPGTRLTVL.

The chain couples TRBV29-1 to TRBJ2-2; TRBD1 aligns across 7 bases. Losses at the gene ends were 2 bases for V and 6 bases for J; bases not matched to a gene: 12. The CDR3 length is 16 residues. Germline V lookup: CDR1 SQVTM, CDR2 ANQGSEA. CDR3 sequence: CSVESLTGFGAGELFF. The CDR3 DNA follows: TGCAGCGTTGAAAGTTTGACAGGGTTTGGCGCCGGGGAGCTGTTTTTT.

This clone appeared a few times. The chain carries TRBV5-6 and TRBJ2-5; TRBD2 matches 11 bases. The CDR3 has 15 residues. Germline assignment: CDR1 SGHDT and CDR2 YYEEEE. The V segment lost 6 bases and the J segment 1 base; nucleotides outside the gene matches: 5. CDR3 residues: CASTLTSGAQETQYF. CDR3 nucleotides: TGTGCCAGCACTTTGACTAGCGGGGCCCAAGAGACCCAGTACTTC.

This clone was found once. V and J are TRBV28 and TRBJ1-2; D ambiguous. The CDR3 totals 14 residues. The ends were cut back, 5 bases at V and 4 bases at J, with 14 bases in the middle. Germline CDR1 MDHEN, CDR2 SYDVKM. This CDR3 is CASSTQPRSYGYTF. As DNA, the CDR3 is TGTGCCAGCAGTACTCAGCCTAGGTCCTATGGCTACACCTTC.

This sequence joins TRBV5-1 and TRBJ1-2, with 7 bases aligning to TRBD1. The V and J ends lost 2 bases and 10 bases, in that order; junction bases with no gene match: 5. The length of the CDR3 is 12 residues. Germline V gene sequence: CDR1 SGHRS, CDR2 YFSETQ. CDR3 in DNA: TGCGCCAGCAGCTTACAGGGGTTTGACTACACCTTC. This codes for CASSLQGFDYTF.

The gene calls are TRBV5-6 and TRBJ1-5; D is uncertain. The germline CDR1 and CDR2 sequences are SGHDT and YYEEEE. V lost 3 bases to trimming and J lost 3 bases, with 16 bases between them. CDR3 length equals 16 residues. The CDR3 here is CASSSLGGRNNQPQHF. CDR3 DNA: TGTGCCAGCAGCTCGCTAGGAGGGCGTAACAATCAGCCCCAGCATTTT.

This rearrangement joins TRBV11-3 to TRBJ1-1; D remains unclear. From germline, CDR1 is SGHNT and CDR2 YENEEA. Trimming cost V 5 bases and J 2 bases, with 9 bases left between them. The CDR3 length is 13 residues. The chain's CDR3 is CASSRDSNTEAFF. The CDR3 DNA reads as TGTGCCAGCAGCCGAGATTCCAACACTGAAGCTTTCTTT. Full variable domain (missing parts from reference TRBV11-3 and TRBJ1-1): EAGVVQSPRYKIIEKKQPVAFWCNPISGHNTLYWYLQNLGQGPELLIRYENEEAVDDSQLPKDRFSAERLKGVDSTLKIQPAELGDSAVYLCASSRDSNTEAFFGQGTRLTVV.

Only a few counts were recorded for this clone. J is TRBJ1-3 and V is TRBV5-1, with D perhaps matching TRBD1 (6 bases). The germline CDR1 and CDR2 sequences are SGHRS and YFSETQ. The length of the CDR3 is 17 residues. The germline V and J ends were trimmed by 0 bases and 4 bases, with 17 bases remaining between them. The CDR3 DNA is TGCGCCAGCAGCTTGGGAACAGGGTTATCTAGAGGAAACACCATATATTTT. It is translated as CASSLGTGLSRGNTIYF.

This CDR3 reads CASSLGQPTGELFF. CDR3 in DNA: TGTGCCAGCAGCTTAGGACAACCCACCGGGGAGCTGTTTTTT. V usage is TRBV7-2 and J usage is TRBJ2-2; no reliable D call. CDR1 is SGHTA and CDR2 is FQGNSA in the germline V gene. The V gene lost 1 base and the J gene lost 4 bases, with 7 bases spanning the gap. The CDR3 is 14 residues long. Filled out from reference TRBV7-2 and TRBJ2-2, the complete variable domain reads GAGVSQSPSNKVTEKGKDVELRCDPISGHTALYWYRQSLGQGLEFLIYFQGNSAPDKSGLPSDRFSAERTGGSVSTLTIQRTQQEDSAVYLCASSLGQPTGELFFGEGSRLTVL.

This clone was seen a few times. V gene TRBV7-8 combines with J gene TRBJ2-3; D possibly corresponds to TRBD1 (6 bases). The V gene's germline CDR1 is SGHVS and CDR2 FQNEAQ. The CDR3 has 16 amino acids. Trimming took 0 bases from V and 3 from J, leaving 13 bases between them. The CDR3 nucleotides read TGTGCCAGCAGCTTAGCCCGGGACAAGATTACAGATACGCAGTATTTT. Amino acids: CASSLARDKITDTQYF.

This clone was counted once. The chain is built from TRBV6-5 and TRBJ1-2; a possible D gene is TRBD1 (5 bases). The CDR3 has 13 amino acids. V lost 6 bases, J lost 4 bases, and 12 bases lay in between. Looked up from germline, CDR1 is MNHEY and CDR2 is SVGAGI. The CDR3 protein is CASRPPGFYGYTF. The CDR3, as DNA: TGTGCCAGCAGACCTCCAGGGTTCTATGGCTACACCTTC.

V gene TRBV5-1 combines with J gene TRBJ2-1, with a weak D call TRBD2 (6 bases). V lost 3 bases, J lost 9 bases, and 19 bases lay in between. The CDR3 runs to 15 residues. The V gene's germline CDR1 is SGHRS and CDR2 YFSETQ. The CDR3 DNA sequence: TGCGCCAGCAGCTGGTATAGCGGAGCTACAGGTGAGCAGTTCTTC. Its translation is CASSWYSGATGEQFF.

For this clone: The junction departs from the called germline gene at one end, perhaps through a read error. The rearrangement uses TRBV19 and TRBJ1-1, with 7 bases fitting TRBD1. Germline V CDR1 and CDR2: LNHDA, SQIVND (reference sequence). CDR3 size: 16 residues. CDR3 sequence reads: CAGSQQARQGLTEAFF. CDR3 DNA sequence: TGTGCCGGTAGTCAGCAAGCTCGACAGGGTCTGACTGAAGCTTTCTTT. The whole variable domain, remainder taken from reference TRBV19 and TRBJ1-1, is DGGITQSPKYLFRKEGQNVTLSCEQNLNHDAMYWYRQDPGQGLRLIYYSQIVNDFQKGDIAEGYSVSREKKESFPLTVTSAQKNPTAFYLCAGSQQARQGLTEAFFGQGTRLTVV.

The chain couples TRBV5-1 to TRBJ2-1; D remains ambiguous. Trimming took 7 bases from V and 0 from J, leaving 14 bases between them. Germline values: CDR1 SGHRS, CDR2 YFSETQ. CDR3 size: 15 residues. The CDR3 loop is CASHSTGGSYNEQFF. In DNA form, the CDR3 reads TGCGCCAGCCATTCCACGGGTGGCTCCTACAATGAGCAGTTCTTC.

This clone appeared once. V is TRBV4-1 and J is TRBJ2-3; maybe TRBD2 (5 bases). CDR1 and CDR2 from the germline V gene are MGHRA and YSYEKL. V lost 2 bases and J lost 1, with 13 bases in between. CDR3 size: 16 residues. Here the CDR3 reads CASSQRTSQRTDTQYF. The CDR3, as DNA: TGCGCCAGCAGCCAACGGACTTCACAACGCACAGATACGCAGTATTTT.